The source of this T cell receptor beta chain is a study of tumor-infiltrating lymphocytes in primary liver carcinoma. Investigators took RNA and DNA out together from roughly 20-30 mg of unsorted bulk tissue. Ten or more counts support this clonotype. Total RNA (roughly 530 ng) served as template for TCR beta cDNA synthesis primed by a constant-region primer. Each TCR beta library was derived from three nested multiplex PCR rounds that employed slightly modified ARM-PCR. In the first two PCR rounds, TRBV1-TRBV30 forward primers were paired with a C-beta reverse primer, and each round lasted roughly 9 cycles. TCRdb re-derived calls from the multiplex PCR reads in MiXCR, one entry per CDR3 protein. The sample consists of over 100,000 distinct CDR3 sequences, 55% to 70% of them appearing once. Looked up from germline, CDR1 is SGHAT and CDR2 is FQNNGV. V dropped 0 bases and J dropped 6 bases, with 12 bases sitting between them. The CDR3 runs to 15 residues.

The chain employs TRBV11-2 and TRBJ2-1, with D possibly being TRBD2 (6 bases). The clonotype was recovered from an older woman with primary liver carcinoma and hepatitis B virus infection. The specimen was tumor-adjacent normal liver tissue. In DNA, the CDR3 is TGTGCCAGCAGCTTAGATCCAACGGGGGTCAATGAGCAGTTCTTC. This gives the protein CASSLDPTGVNEQFF.